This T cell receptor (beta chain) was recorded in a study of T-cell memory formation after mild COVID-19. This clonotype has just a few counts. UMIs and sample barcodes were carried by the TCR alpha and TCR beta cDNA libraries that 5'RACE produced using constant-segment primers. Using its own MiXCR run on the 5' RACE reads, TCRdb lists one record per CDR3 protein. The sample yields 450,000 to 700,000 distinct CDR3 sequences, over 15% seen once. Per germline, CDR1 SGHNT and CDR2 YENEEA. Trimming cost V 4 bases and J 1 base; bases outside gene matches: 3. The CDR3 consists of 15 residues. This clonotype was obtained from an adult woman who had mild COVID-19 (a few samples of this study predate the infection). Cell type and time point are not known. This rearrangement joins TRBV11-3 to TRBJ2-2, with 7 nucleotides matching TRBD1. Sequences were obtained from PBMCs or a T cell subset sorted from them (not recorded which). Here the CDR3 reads CASSSRQGNTGELFF. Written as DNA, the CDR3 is TGTGCCAGCAGCTCCAGACAGGGGAACACCGGGGAGCTGTTTTTT. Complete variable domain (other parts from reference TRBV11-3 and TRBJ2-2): EAGVVQSPRYKIIEKKQPVAFWCNPISGHNTLYWYLQNLGQGPELLIRYENEEAVDDSQLPKDRFSAERLKGVDSTLKIQPAELGDSAVYLCASSSRQGNTGELFFGEGSRLTVL.